The 11 T cell receptor beta chains listed next were all sequenced from one sample in a study of sequential checkpoint blockade in melanoma. The treatment here: randomized to nivolumab then ipilimumab (arm A) or the reverse (arm B). Clones were sequenced by immunoSEQ multiplex PCR, and TCRdb holds only the in-frame ones, with some missing. Among more than 3,000 clones listed, roughly a quarter were seen once. The sample here was tumor tissue (inferred from file names), taken from a patient given nivolumab and ipilimumab in sequence. Every receptor here comes from a human donor with melanoma.

This clone was detected only a few times. The V gene is TRBV30, the J gene TRBJ1-2; a weak D match, TRBD1 (5 bases). This CDR3 is built from 16 residues. Deletions cut 3 bases from V and 2 bases from J, with 19 bases between. The germline CDR1 and CDR2 sequences are GTSNPN and SVGIG (reference sequence). The CDR3 spells CAWSTKSGRRNYGYTF. Written as DNA, the CDR3 is TGTGCCTGGAGCACAAAGTCGGGACGGAGAAACTATGGCTACACCTTC. Filled out from reference TRBV30 and TRBJ1-2, the complete variable domain reads SQTIHQWPATLVQPVGSPLSLECTVEGTSNPNLYWYRQAAGRGLQLLFYSVGIGQISSEVPQNLSASRPQDRQFILSSKKLLLSDSGFYLCAWSTKSGRRNYGYTFGSGTRLTVV.

The chain employs TRBV9 and TRBJ2-1; TRBD2 agrees at 8 bases. The germline V gene encodes CDR1 SGDLS and CDR2 YYNGEE. The CDR3 totals 14 residues. Germline trimming cut 2 bases from V and 5 bases from J; bases unmatched to any gene: 3. The CDR3 DNA sequence: TGTGCCAGCAGCGTGACTAGCGCTGACAATGAGCAGTTCTTC. Protein sequence: CASSVTSADNEQFF.

The chain is built from TRBV15 and TRBJ2-5, with 8 bases that match TRBD1. Germline values: CDR1 LNHNV, CDR2 YYDKDF (reference sequence). The V gene end was trimmed by 1 base and the J gene end by 5 bases; junction bases not matched to a gene: 3. The CDR3 is made up of 14 amino acids. The CDR3 spells CATSRVDRDETQYF. The CDR3 coding sequence is TGTGCCACCAGCAGAGTGGACAGGGACGAGACCCAGTACTTC.

A few counts support this clone. The rearrangement uses TRBV18 and TRBJ1-2; tentative D call: TRBD1 (5 bases). The V end lost 1 base, the J end lost 10 bases, and 16 bases lay between the germline ends. Germline loops: CDR1 KGHSH, CDR2 LQKENI. CDR3 length: 14 amino acids. CDR3 in amino acids: CASSPLPGRADYTF. The CDR3 bases are TGTGCCAGCTCACCACTTCCGGGCAGGGCCGACTACACCTTC.

Within the sample, this clone is medium-sized. The chain employs TRBV6-8 and TRBJ2-7, with 8 bases lining up with TRBD1. The CDR3 has 12 residues. J lost 5 bases, V lost 6 bases, and 3 bases had no gene match. Germline assignment: CDR1 MNHGY and CDR2 SAAAGT. The CDR3 DNA reads TGTGCCAGCAGGACAGGGGTTAACGAGCAGTACTTC. Translated, it gives CASRTGVNEQYF.

This clone has a handful of counts. This sequence joins TRBV30 and TRBJ1-2, with 8 nucleotides matching TRBD1. Losses at the gene ends were 3 bases for V and 2 bases for J; bases not matched to a gene: 8. Germline V gene sequence: CDR1 GTSNPN, CDR2 SVGIG (reference sequence). This CDR3 region has 15 residues. CDR3 sequence reads: CAWRETRTGNYGYTF. CDR3 nucleotide sequence: TGTGCCTGGAGGGAGACTAGGACAGGGAACTATGGCTACACCTTC.

By share, this clone ranks as medium-sized (0.01 to 0.1%). The chain recombines TRBV30 with TRBJ2-5; TRBD2 aligns across 13 bases. Germline CDR1 is GTSNPN and CDR2 is SVGIG (reference sequence). CDR3 length equals 17 residues. J gave up 5 bases and V 0 bases, and 9 bases lay outside the gene matches. This CDR3 reads CAWSVGLAGARSETQYF. As DNA, the CDR3 is TGTGCCTGGAGTGTAGGACTAGCGGGGGCCAGGTCGGAGACCCAGTACTTC. The variable domain in full, with the rest retrieved from reference TRBV30 and TRBJ2-5, is SQTIHQWPATLVQPVGSPLSLECTVEGTSNPNLYWYRQAAGRGLQLLFYSVGIGQISSEVPQNLSASRPQDRQFILSSKKLLLSDSGFYLCAWSVGLAGARSETQYFGPGTRLLVL.

This chain uses TRBV29-1 with TRBJ2-2; D perhaps matches TRBD1 (6 bases). Germline lookup yields CDR1 SQVTM and CDR2 ANQGSEA. The germline V and J ends were trimmed by 5 bases and 1 base, with 11 bases remaining between them. This CDR3 contains 14 residues. The CDR3, as DNA: TGCAGCGTTACGGGACAATGGAACACCGGGGAGCTGTTTTTT. This gives the protein CSVTGQWNTGELFF.

In DNA, the CDR3 is TGCAGCGTTCAATTGGTGGGGGCCGGGGAGCTGTTTTTT. It yields the protein CSVQLVGAGELFF. The V call is TRBV29-1, the J call TRBJ2-2; the D gene could be TRBD1 or TRBD2 (5 bases each). CDR1 SQVTM and CDR2 ANQGSEA come from the germline V gene. Deletions cut 5 bases from V and 6 bases from J, with 13 bases between. The CDR3 loop spans 13 amino acids.

This clone is medium-sized. This chain links TRBV11-3 with TRBJ1-6; a possible D gene is TRBD1 (5 bases). Germline-derived CDR1 and CDR2 are SGHNT and YENEEA. The CDR3 loop spans 15 amino acids. V was pared by 3 bases and J by 7 bases, with 13 bases between. CDR3: CASSLAQGGNSPLHF. The CDR3 DNA sequence: TGTGCCAGCAGCTTGGCGCAGGGTGGGAATTCACCCCTCCACTTT.

This clone has more than one count but fewer than ten. The chain links TRBV18 to TRBJ2-7; D not certain. The V gene's germline CDR1 is KGHSH and CDR2 LQKENI. V was shortened by 0 bases and J by 0 bases, with 9 bases between the two germline ends. CDR3 length: 15 residues. Written as DNA, the CDR3 is TGTGCCAGCTCACCACCAGGGCCCGGCTCCTACGAGCAGTACTTC. It is translated as CASSPPGPGSYEQYF.